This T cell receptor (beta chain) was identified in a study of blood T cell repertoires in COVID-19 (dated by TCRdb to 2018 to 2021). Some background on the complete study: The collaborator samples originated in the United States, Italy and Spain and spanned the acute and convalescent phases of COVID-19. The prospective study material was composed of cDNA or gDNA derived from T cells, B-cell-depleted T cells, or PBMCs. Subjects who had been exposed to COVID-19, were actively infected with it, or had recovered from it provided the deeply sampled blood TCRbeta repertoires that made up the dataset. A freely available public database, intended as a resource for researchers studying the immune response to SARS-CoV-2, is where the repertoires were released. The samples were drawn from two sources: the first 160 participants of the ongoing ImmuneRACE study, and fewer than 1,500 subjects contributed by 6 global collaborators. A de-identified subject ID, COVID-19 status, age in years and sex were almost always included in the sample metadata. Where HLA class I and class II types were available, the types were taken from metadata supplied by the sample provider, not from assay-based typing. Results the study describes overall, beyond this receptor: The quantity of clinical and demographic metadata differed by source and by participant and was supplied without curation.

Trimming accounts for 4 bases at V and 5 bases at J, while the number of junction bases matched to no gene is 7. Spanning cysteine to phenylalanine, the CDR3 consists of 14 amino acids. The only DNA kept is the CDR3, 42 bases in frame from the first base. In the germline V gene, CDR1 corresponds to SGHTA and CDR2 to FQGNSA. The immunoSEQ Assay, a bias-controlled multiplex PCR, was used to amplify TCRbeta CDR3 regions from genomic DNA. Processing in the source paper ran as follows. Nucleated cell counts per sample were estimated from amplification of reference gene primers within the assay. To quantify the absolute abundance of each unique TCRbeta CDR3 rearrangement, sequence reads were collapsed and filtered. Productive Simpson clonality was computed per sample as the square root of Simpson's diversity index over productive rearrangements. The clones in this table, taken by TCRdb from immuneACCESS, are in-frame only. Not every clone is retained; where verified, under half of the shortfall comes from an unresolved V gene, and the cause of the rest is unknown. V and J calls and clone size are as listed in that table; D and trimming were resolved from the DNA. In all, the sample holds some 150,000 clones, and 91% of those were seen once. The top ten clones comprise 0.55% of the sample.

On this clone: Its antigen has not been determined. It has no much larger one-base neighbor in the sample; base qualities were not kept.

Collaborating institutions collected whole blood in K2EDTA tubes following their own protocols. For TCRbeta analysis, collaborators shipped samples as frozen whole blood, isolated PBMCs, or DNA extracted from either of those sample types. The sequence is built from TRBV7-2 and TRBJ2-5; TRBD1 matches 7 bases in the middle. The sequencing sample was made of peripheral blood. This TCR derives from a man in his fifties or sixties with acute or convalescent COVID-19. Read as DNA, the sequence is TGTGCCAGCAGCTATAGGGGGCGTGAGGAGACCCAGTACTTC. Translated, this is CASSYRGREETQYF.